This T cell receptor (beta chain) was identified during a study of STAT5B mutations in CD4+ large granular lymphocyte leukemia. On the study more broadly: The CDR3 'QG' motif was associated with a particular HLA allele among healthy donors.

Sequencing was performed with immunoSEQ multiplex PCR; in TCRdb, only in-frame clones are kept and a portion is missing. The sample yields just over 40,000 clones, about four fifths seen once. Study-level results: Main leukemic clonotypes were patient-specific, but 20% to 25% appeared at low frequency elsewhere. Patient CD4-sorted repertoires stayed more clonal than healthy ones after leukemic-clone removal.

The germline gives CDR1 SGHRS, CDR2 YFSETQ. Trimming cost V 3 bases and J 9 bases, with 13 bases left between them. This CDR3 is 13 amino acids long. The count of this clone is one. Its antigen is still unknown. This clonotype originated in a human donor in good health. The chain has TRBV5-1 and TRBJ2-1; D is perhaps TRBD2 (5 bases). What was sequenced was CD4+ T cells from blood buffy coats. CDR3 residues: CASSSQSRGEQFF. CDR3 coding DNA: TGCGCCAGCAGCTCACAGAGCCGGGGTGAGCAGTTCTTC.